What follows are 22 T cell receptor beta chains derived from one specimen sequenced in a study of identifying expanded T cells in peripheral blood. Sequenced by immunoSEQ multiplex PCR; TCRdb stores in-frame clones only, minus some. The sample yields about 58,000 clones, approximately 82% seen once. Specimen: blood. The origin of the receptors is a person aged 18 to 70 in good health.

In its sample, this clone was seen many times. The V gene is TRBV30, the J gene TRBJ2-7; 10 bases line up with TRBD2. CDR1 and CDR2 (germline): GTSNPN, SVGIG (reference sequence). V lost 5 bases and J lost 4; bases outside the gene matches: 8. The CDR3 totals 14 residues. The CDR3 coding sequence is TGTGCCTGGGAACTAGCGGGGTATGAGTACGAGCAGTACTTC. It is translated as CAWELAGYEYEQYF.

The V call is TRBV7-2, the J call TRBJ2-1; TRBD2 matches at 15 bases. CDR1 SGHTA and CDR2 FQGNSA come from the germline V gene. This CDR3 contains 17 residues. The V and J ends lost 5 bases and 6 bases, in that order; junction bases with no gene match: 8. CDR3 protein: CASSPGLAGGPGNEQFF. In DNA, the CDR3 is TGTGCCAGCAGCCCTGGACTAGCGGGGGGGCCTGGCAATGAGCAGTTCTTC.

The CDR3 nucleotides read TGTGCCAGCAGCATTGGGCGTAGCTACGAGCAGTACTTC. Protein sequence: CASSIGRSYEQYF. The V and J genes are TRBV7-9 and TRBJ2-7; D is uncertain. The length of the CDR3 is 13 residues. V was clipped by 5 bases and J by 3 bases, with 11 bases between them. Germline V CDR1 and CDR2: SEHNR, FQNEAQ (reference sequence).

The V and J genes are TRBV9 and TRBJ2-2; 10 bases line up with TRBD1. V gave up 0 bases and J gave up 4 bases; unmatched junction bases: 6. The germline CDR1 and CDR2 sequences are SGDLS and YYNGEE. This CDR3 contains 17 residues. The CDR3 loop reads CASSVEKDRGITGELFF. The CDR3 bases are TGTGCCAGCAGCGTAGAAAAGGACAGGGGGATCACCGGGGAGCTGTTTTTT.

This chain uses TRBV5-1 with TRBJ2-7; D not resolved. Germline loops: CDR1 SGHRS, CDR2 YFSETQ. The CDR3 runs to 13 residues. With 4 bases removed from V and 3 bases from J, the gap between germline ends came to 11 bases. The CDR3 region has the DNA TGCGCCAGCAGCCGCGGACGCCGCTACGAGCAGTACTTC. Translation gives CASSRGRRYEQYF.

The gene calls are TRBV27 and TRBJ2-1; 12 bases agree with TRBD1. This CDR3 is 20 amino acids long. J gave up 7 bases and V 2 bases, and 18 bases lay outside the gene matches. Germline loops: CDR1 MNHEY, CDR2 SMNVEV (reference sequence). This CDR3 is CASSLRGTGGPGVGMNEQFF. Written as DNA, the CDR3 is TGTGCCAGCAGTTTACGAGGGACAGGGGGCCCGGGAGTTGGGATGAATGAGCAGTTCTTC.

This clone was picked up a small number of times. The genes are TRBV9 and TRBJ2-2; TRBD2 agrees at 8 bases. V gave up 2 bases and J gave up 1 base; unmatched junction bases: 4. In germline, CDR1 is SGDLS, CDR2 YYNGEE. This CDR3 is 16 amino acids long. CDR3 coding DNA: TGTGCCAGCAGCGTGGATAGCGGGGTGAACACCGGGGAGCTGTTTTTT. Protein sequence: CASSVDSGVNTGELFF.

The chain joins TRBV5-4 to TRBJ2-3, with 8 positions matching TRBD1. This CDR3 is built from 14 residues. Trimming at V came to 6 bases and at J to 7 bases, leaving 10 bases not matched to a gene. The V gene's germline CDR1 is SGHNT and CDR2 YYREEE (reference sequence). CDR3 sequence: CASTQGASTNTQYF. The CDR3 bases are TGTGCCAGCACCCAGGGGGCCTCTACGAATACGCAGTATTTT.

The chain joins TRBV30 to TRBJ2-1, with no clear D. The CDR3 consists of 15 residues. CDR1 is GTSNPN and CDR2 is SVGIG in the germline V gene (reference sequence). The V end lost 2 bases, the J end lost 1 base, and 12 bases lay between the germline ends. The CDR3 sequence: CAWSLRPPSYNEQFF. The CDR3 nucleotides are TGTGCCTGGAGTCTACGTCCCCCGTCCTACAATGAGCAGTTCTTC. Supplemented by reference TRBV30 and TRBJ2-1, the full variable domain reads SQTIHQWPATLVQPVGSPLSLECTVEGTSNPNLYWYRQAAGRGLQLLFYSVGIGQISSEVPQNLSASRPQDRQFILSSKKLLLSDSGFYLCAWSLRPPSYNEQFFGPGTRLTVL.

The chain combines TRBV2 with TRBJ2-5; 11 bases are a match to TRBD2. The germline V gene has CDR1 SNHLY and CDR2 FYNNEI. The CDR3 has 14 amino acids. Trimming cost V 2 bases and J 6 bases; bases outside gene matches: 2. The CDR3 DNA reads TGTGCCAGCAGTGAACTAGCGGGGGGAAAGACCCAGTACTTC. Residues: CASSELAGGKTQYF.

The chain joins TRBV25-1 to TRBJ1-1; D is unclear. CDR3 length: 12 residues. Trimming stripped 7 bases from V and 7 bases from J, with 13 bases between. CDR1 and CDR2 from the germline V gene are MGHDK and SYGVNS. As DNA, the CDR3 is TGTGCCAGCAAGAGAGGGTTGAGTGAAGCTTTCTTT. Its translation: CASKRGLSEAFF.

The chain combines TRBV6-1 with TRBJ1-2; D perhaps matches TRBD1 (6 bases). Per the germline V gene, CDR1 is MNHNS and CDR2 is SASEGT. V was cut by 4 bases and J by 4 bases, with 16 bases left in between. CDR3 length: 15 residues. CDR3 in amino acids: CASSGPGQGRYGYTF. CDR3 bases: TGTGCCAGCAGTGGCCCCGGGCAGGGGCGCTATGGCTACACCTTC.

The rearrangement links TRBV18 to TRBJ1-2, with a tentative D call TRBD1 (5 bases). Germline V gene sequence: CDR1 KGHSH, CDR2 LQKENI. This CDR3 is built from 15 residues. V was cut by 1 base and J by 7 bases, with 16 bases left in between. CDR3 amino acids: CASSPLAQVSAGYTF. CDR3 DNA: TGTGCCAGCTCACCACTTGCACAGGTTTCCGCTGGCTACACCTTC.

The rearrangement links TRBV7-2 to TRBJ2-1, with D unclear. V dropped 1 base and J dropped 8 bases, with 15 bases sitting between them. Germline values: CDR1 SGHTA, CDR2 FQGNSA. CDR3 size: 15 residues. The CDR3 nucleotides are TGTGCCAGCAGCTTAGAGTTGTTAGGGTCTGATGAGCAGTTCTTC. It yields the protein CASSLELLGSDEQFF.

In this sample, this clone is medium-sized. The CDR3 nucleotides read TGTGCCAGCAGTCATCTCCCCGGGACACAATTTCACTATGGCTACACCTTC. Amino acids: CASSHLPGTQFHYGYTF. The chain combines TRBV27 with TRBJ1-2; D is possibly TRBD1 (6 bases). Germline V gene data show CDR1 as MNHEY and CDR2 as SMNVEV (reference sequence). The CDR3 is 17 amino acids. Trimming pared 5 bases from V and 3 bases from J, leaving 22 bases between.

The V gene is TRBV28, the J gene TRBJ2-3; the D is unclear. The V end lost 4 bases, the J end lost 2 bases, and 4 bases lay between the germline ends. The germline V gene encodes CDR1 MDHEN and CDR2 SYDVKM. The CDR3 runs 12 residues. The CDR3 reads CASSSFTDTQYF. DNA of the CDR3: TGTGCCAGCAGTTCCTTCACAGATACGCAGTATTTT.

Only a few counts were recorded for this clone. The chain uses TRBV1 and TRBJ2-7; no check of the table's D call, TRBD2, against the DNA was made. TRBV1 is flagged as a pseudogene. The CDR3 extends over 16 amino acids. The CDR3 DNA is TGCACCAGCAGCCAAGTTCGGCTAGCGGGTTCCTACGAGCAGTACTTC. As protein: CTSSQVRLAGSYEQYF.

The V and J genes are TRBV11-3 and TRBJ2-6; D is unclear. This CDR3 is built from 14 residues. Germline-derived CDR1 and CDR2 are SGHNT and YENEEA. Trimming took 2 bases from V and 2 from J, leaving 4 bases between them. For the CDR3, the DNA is TGTGCCAGCAGCTTAAGCCCTGGGGCCAACGTCCTGACTTTC. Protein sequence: CASSLSPGANVLTF. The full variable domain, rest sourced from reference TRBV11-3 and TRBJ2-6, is EAGVVQSPRYKIIEKKQPVAFWCNPISGHNTLYWYLQNLGQGPELLIRYENEEAVDDSQLPKDRFSAERLKGVDSTLKIQPAELGDSAVYLCASSLSPGANVLTFGAGSRLTVL.

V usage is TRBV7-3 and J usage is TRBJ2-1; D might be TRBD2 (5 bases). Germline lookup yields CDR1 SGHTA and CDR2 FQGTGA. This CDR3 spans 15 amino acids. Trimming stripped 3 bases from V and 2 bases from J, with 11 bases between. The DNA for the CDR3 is TGTGCCAGCAGCTTGACCCTTAGCGCCTACAATGAGCAGTTCTTC. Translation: CASSLTLSAYNEQFF.

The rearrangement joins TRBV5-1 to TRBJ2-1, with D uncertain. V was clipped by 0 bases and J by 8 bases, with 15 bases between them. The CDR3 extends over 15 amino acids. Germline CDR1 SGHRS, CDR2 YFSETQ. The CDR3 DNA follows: TGCGCCAGCAGCTTGGGACCTAATACCCGCGATGAGCAGTTCTTC. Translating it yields CASSLGPNTRDEQFF.

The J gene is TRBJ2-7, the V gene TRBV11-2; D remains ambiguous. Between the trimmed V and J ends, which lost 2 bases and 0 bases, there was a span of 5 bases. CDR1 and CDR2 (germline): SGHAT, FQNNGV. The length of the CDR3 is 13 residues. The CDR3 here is CASSLRSSYEQYF. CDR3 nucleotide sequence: TGTGCCAGCAGCTTAAGGAGCTCCTACGAGCAGTACTTC.

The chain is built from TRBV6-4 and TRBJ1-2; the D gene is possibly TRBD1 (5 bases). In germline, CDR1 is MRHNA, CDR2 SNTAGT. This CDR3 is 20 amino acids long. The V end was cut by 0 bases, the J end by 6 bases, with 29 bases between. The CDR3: CASSDSRGVVLVLRGNGYTF. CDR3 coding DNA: TGTGCCAGCAGTGACTCGCGCGGGGTTGTTCTGGTGTTGCGGGGGAATGGCTACACCTTC.